The rows below give T cell receptor beta chains drawn from one sample of a study of T cell responses to AZD1222 COVID-19 vaccine. Sequencing was performed with immunoSEQ multiplex PCR; in TCRdb, only in-frame clones are kept and a portion is missing. The sample includes 120,000 to 150,000 clones, under 90% of them seen just once. The source material was peripheral blood, sampled 28 days after the second AZD1222 dose. All receptors come from an adult who received the AZD1222 COVID-19 vaccine. Both conserved end residues are part of each CDR3. D genes are given only for firm matches. Part of the rows lack a size; the others show once, few, many or a class for expanded clones.

clone_size: NA; d_call: NA; j_call: TRBJ1-6; v_call: TRBV5-1; cdr3_nt: TGCGCCAGCAGCCAACACCCGGGGAGCGGGGCAATTCGGTCACCCCTCCACTTT; cdr3_aa: CASSQHPGSGAIRSPLHF
clone_size: NA; d_call: NA; j_call: TRBJ2-3; v_call: TRBV6-1; cdr3_nt: TGTGCCAGCAGTGAAGTCCCGGGGCGGACAGATACGCAGTATTTT; cdr3_aa: CASSEVPGRTDTQYF
clone_size: NA; d_call: NA; j_call: TRBJ2-1; v_call: TRBV9; cdr3_nt: TGTGCCAGCAGCGAGGGAGGCAGGAGGTACAATGAGCAGTTCTTC; cdr3_aa: CASSEGGRRYNEQFF
clone_size: NA; d_call: NA; j_call: TRBJ2-3; v_call: TRBV28; cdr3_nt: TGTGCCAGCAGGGGAAGGCCCCCGGGAGCAGATACGCAGTATTTT; cdr3_aa: CASRGRPPGADTQYF
clone_size: NA; d_call: TRBD1; j_call: TRBJ1-6; v_call: TRBV19; cdr3_nt: TGTGCCAGTAGTACCAAGACAGGGGGGGGTTCACCCCTCCACTTT; cdr3_aa: CASSTKTGGGSPLHF
clone_size: once; d_call: TRBD2; j_call: TRBJ2-3; v_call: TRBV19; cdr3_nt: TGTGCCAGTAGTCTAGCGGGGAACAAACGTGGTACGCAGTATTTT; cdr3_aa: CASSLAGNKRGTQYF
clone_size: NA; d_call: NA; j_call: TRBJ2-6; v_call: TRBV15; cdr3_nt: TGTGCCACCAGCAGAGATATTTCGTCTGGGGCCAACGTCCTGACTTTC; cdr3_aa: CATSRDISSGANVLTF
clone_size: NA; d_call: NA; j_call: TRBJ1-4; v_call: TRBV6-5; cdr3_nt: TGTGCCAGCAGTTACAACTCACTGGGCCGCTGGGAAAAACTGTTTTTT; cdr3_aa: CASSYNSLGRWEKLFF
clone_size: NA; d_call: TRBD2; j_call: TRBJ2-5; v_call: TRBV18; cdr3_nt: TGTGCCAGCTCACCACTCACCGGGACTAGCGGCAAAGAGACCCAGTACTTC; cdr3_aa: CASSPLTGTSGKETQYF
clone_size: NA; d_call: TRBD1; j_call: TRBJ1-6; v_call: TRBV5-1; cdr3_nt: TGCGCCAGCAGACCTAGACAGGGGGCCTTCTCAAATTCACCCCTCCACTTT; cdr3_aa: CASRPRQGAFSNSPLHF
clone_size: NA; d_call: NA; j_call: TRBJ2-7; v_call: TRBV21-1; cdr3_nt: TGTGCCCCGCAAGGGAGGACACCCACTTTCTACGAGCAGTACTTC; cdr3_aa: CAPQGRTPTFYEQYF
clone_size: NA; d_call: NA; j_call: TRBJ1-3; v_call: TRBV4-2; cdr3_nt: TGTGCCAGCAGCCAAGATCGGTTCTCTGGAAACACCATATATTTT; cdr3_aa: CASSQDRFSGNTIYF
clone_size: NA; d_call: NA; j_call: TRBJ2-7; v_call: TRBV6-6; cdr3_nt: TGTGCCAGCAGCCTACTTGACAGAGTGAATCCCTACGAGCAGTACTTC; cdr3_aa: CASSLLDRVNPYEQYF
clone_size: NA; d_call: NA; j_call: TRBJ1-3; v_call: TRBV11-2; cdr3_nt: TGTGCCAGCAGCTTAGGATTACGGGACACCATATATTTT; cdr3_aa: CASSLGLRDTIYF
clone_size: NA; d_call: TRBD1; j_call: TRBJ2-5; v_call: TRBV28; cdr3_nt: TGTGCCAGCAGCTCGACAGGGTCGGGGGAGACCCAGTACTTC; cdr3_aa: CASSSTGSGETQYF
clone_size: NA; d_call: NA; j_call: TRBJ1-5; v_call: TRBV20-1; cdr3_nt: TGCAGTGCTAGTGCCCCCAATCAGCCCCAGCATTTT; cdr3_aa: CSASAPNQPQHF
clone_size: once; d_call: TRBD2; j_call: TRBJ2-2; v_call: TRBV7-7; cdr3_nt: TGTGCCAGCACCCAGACTAGCGGAGACACCGGGGAGCTGTTTTTT; cdr3_aa: CASTQTSGDTGELFF